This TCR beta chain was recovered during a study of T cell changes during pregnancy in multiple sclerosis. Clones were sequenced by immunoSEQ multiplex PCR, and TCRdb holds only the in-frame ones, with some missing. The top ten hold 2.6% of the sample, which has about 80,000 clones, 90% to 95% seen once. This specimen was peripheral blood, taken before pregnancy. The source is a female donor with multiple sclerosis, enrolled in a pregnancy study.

The CDR3 loop is CASSLDSWEGYGYTF. The DNA of the CDR3 is TGCGCCAGCAGCTTGGACAGCTGGGAGGGCTATGGCTACACCTTC. The chain has TRBV5-1 and TRBJ1-2; D not resolved. CDR1 and CDR2 (germline): SGHRS, YFSETQ. This CDR3 contains 15 residues. Between the trimmed V and J ends, which lost 0 bases and 4 bases, there was a span of 13 bases.